The 30 T cell receptor beta chains presented below share a single source sample, sequenced in a study of cytotoxic CD8 clonotypes in ibrutinib-treated CLL. The data were produced by immunoSEQ multiplex PCR, yet TCRdb's version contains in-frame clones alone and is incomplete. The table has approximately 100,000 clones, 58% seen once. This material consisted of PBMCs, taken after 24 months of ibrutinib treatment. These receptors came from a human donor with chronic lymphocytic leukemia.

The chain has TRBV7-9 and TRBJ2-3; possible D gene TRBD2, 6 bases. There are 16 residues in the CDR3. Germline V gene data show CDR1 as SEHNR and CDR2 as FQNEAQ (reference sequence). Trimming cost V 6 bases and J 0 bases, with 16 bases left between them. The CDR3 loop is CASRRHSGGSTDTQYF. As DNA, the CDR3 is TGTGCCAGCAGGCGTCATAGCGGTGGTAGCACAGATACGCAGTATTTT. Supplemented by reference TRBV7-9 and TRBJ2-3, the full variable domain reads DTGVSQNPRHKITKRGQNVTFRCDPISEHNRLYWYRQTLGQGPEFLTYFQNEAQLEKSRLLSDRFSAERPKGSFSTLEIQRTEQGDSAMYLCASRRHSGGSTDTQYFGPGTRLTVL.

V and J are TRBV5-8 and TRBJ1-4; weak D call: TRBD1 (6 bases). V was cut by 4 bases and J by 6 bases, with 13 bases left in between. Germline CDR1 and CDR2: SGHTS and YDEGEE. The CDR3 runs 14 residues. CDR3 in amino acids: CASSADSGDEKLFF. In DNA form, the CDR3 reads TGTGCCAGCAGCGCGGACAGCGGGGATGAAAAACTGTTTTTT.

CDR3 loop: CASSFPRGQSYGYTF. Written as DNA, the CDR3 is TGTGCCAGCAGTTTTCCCCGCGGGCAGTCCTATGGCTACACCTTC. The V gene is TRBV28, the J gene TRBJ1-2; D is undetermined. The CDR3 has 15 amino acids. CDR1 is MDHEN, CDR2 SYDVKM, per germline. V lost 3 bases, J lost 4 bases, and 15 bases lay in between.

This clone was found a few times. The chain recombines TRBV28 with TRBJ1-1; D gene unclear. Germline CDR1 reads MDHEN; CDR2 reads SYDVKM. The CDR3 sequence is 15 residues long. V lost 2 bases and J lost 4, with 14 bases in between. The CDR3 reads CASSLIRSKGTEAFF. CDR3 nucleotides: TGTGCCAGCAGTTTAATTAGATCCAAGGGCACTGAAGCTTTCTTT.

CDR3 residues: CAWSPIRGTEAFF. CDR3 DNA sequence: TGTGCCTGGAGTCCCATACGAGGGACTGAAGCTTTCTTT. The rearrangement uses TRBV30 and TRBJ1-1; no clear D gene. Germline values: CDR1 GTSNPN, CDR2 SVGIG (reference sequence). This CDR3 contains 13 residues. V was clipped by 2 bases and J by 5 bases, with 12 bases between them.

This clone was seen more than once but under ten times. The chain carries TRBV11-2 and TRBJ2-7, with TRBD1 identical over 7 bases. Germline V gives CDR1 SGHAT, CDR2 FQNNGV. V shed 5 bases, J shed 3 bases, and the junction held 7 bases outside the gene matches. This CDR3 contains 14 residues. DNA of the CDR3: TGTGCCAGCAGCACCGGGACAGCCTTCTACGAGCAGTACTTC. It encodes CASSTGTAFYEQYF.

This clone was seen a handful of times. The V gene is TRBV19, the J gene TRBJ2-6; D gene ambiguous. There are 15 residues in the CDR3. Germline lookup yields CDR1 LNHDA and CDR2 SQIVND (reference sequence). The V gene lost 7 bases and the J gene lost 1 base, with 11 bases spanning the gap. The chain's CDR3 is CASTQSPSGANVLTF. The CDR3, as DNA: TGTGCCAGTACTCAAAGCCCTTCTGGGGCCAACGTCCTGACTTTC.

The rearrangement links TRBV5-1 to TRBJ1-4, with D possibly being TRBD1 (5 bases). Germline V gene lookup returns CDR1 SGHRS and CDR2 YFSETQ. The CDR3 contains 16 residues. Trimming shortened V by 4 bases and J by 4 bases, and 17 bases separated the two germline ends. CDR3 coding DNA: TGCGCCAGCAGCCTTGAGCCGACAGACCTTAATGAAAAACTGTTTTTT. Translation gives CASSLEPTDLNEKLFF.

This clone was seen at least ten times. The rearrangement links TRBV5-4 to TRBJ2-2; tentatively, D is TRBD2 (7 bases). Germline CDR1 SGHNT, CDR2 YYREEE (reference sequence). V lost 5 bases to trimming and J lost 7 bases, with 21 bases between them. There are 16 residues in the CDR3. Here the CDR3 reads CASSPSGGGGYGELFF. The CDR3 DNA is TGTGCCAGCAGTCCCTCCGGAGGGGGGGGTTACGGGGAGCTGTTTTTT.

The chain recombines TRBV29-1 with TRBJ2-3; 7 bases fit TRBD2. Trimming cost V 4 bases and J 5 bases; bases outside gene matches: 6. The CDR3 is 13 amino acids. In germline, CDR1 is SQVTM, CDR2 ANQGSEA. CDR3 sequence reads: CSVGGSGGDTQYF. CDR3 bases: TGCAGCGTTGGCGGGTCGGGGGGAGATACGCAGTATTTT.

There are a few counts of this clone. V and J are TRBV6-1 and TRBJ2-7; D is unclear. Germline loops: CDR1 MNHNS, CDR2 SASEGT. This CDR3 is built from 13 residues. Trimming pared 7 bases from V and 2 bases from J, leaving 12 bases between. The CDR3, as DNA: TGTGCCAGCATGGGTCGGAACGCCTACGAGCAGTACTTC. Protein: CASMGRNAYEQYF.

This clone showed up just a few times. The V gene is TRBV7-8, the J gene TRBJ2-1; D not certain. Trimming pared 7 bases from V and 9 bases from J, leaving 10 bases between. The CDR3 has 11 amino acids. The V gene's germline CDR1 is SGHVS and CDR2 FQNEAQ. In nucleotides, the CDR3 is TGTGCCAGCACCGAATTAGGTGAGCAGTTCTTC. Its protein is CASTELGEQFF.

This clone has just one count. The chain recombines TRBV19 with TRBJ1-5; a possible D gene is TRBD1 (6 bases). This CDR3 is 16 amino acids long. Per germline, CDR1 LNHDA and CDR2 SQIVND (reference sequence). The V end was cut by 5 bases, the J end by 0 bases, with 14 bases between. CDR3 amino acids: CASSSNDRYSNQPQHF. The CDR3 DNA reads TGTGCCAGTAGTTCCAATGACAGGTATAGCAATCAGCCCCAGCATTTT.

This chain joins TRBV10-2 and TRBJ2-2; TRBD2 matches at 12 bases. The CDR3 is made up of 15 amino acids. CDR1 and CDR2 from the germline V gene are WSHSY and SAAADI. Germline trimming cut 6 bases from V and 5 bases from J; bases unmatched to any gene: 4. CDR3 loop: CASRLAGGLTGELFF. The CDR3, as DNA: TGCGCCAGCAGGCTAGCGGGGGGGCTAACCGGGGAGCTGTTTTTT.

This clone showed up just a few times. CDR3 sequence: CAWSNYGYTF. The CDR3 DNA reads TGTGCCTGGAGCAACTATGGCTACACCTTC. The chain combines TRBV30 with TRBJ1-2; D is unclear. Per the germline V gene, CDR1 is GTSNPN and CDR2 is SVGIG (reference sequence). V was cut by 3 bases and J by 2 bases, with 1 base left in between. The CDR3 length is 10 residues. Complete variable domain (other parts from reference TRBV30 and TRBJ1-2): SQTIHQWPATLVQPVGSPLSLECTVEGTSNPNLYWYRQAAGRGLQLLFYSVGIGQISSEVPQNLSASRPQDRQFILSSKKLLLSDSGFYLCAWSNYGYTFGSGTRLTVV.

The rearrangement joins TRBV5-6 to TRBJ1-1, with TRBD1 as a possible D gene (6 bases). The CDR3 runs 15 residues. V lost 4 bases to trimming and J lost 5 bases, with 18 bases between them. Looked up from germline, CDR1 is SGHDT and CDR2 is YYEEEE. The CDR3 bases are TGTGCCAGCAGCCCATATGGACAGTCTCTTACTGAAGCTTTCTTT. Translated, it gives CASSPYGQSLTEAFF. The variable domain in full, completed from reference TRBV5-6 and TRBJ1-1, reads DAGVTQSPTHLIKTRGQQVTLRCSPKSGHDTVSWYQQALGQGPQFIFQYYEEEERQRGNFPDRFSGHQFPNYSSELNVNALLLGDSALYLCASSPYGQSLTEAFFGQGTRLTVV.

This clone came up a few times. The rearrangement joins TRBV9 to TRBJ2-2; D uncertain. The V end lost 0 bases, the J end lost 6 bases, and 6 bases lay between the germline ends. This CDR3 is 13 amino acids long. From germline, CDR1 is SGDLS and CDR2 YYNGEE. CDR3: CASSVVNAGELFF. CDR3 nucleotides: TGTGCCAGCAGCGTAGTAAACGCCGGGGAGCTGTTTTTT.

This chain links TRBV6-5 with TRBJ1-4, with D tentatively TRBD1 (5 bases). There are 14 residues in the CDR3. The germline V gene encodes CDR1 MNHEY and CDR2 SVGAGI. V was shortened by 2 bases and J by 7 bases, with 11 bases between the two germline ends. CDR3 coding DNA: TGTGCCAGCAGTTACAGCAGGGTCGGTGAAAAACTGTTTTTT. It encodes CASSYSRVGEKLFF.

The rearrangement uses TRBV7-2 and TRBJ1-6; D not certain. The CDR3 is 13 residues long. Germline values: CDR1 SGHTA, CDR2 FQGNSA. V lost 1 base to trimming and J lost 10 bases, with 8 bases between them. The CDR3 spells CASSLGQQSPLHF. In DNA form, the CDR3 reads TGTGCCAGCAGCTTAGGGCAGCAATCACCCCTCCACTTT.

The chain employs TRBV5-8 and TRBJ1-1; D unclear. Germline CDR1 reads SGHTS; CDR2 reads YDEGEE. This CDR3 is 15 amino acids long. Deletions cut 3 bases from V and 3 bases from J, with 15 bases between. The CDR3 nucleotides read TGTGCCAGCAGCTCCCGACTGCTTTCGGACACTGAAGCTTTCTTT. This translates into CASSSRLLSDTEAFF.

The chain couples TRBV11-2 to TRBJ1-1, with 7 bases fitting TRBD1. This CDR3 has 18 amino acids. V lost 5 bases, J lost 0 bases, and 15 bases stayed unmatched. The germline CDR1 and CDR2 sequences are SGHAT and FQNNGV. CDR3 nucleotides: TGTGCCAGCAGCCTTGAGGGGGCGCGGGTGATATTGAACACTGAAGCTTTCTTT. As protein: CASSLEGARVILNTEAFF.

V is TRBV7-9 and J is TRBJ2-3; the match to TRBD1 covers 9 bases. The CDR3 totals 17 residues. Germline CDR1 reads SEHNR; CDR2 reads FQNEAQ (reference sequence). Losses at the gene ends were 5 bases for V and 3 bases for J; bases not matched to a gene: 12. In nucleotides, the CDR3 is TGTGCCAGCAGCCTGATGACAGGGGGTGGAAGAACAGATACGCAGTATTTT. Translated: CASSLMTGGGRTDTQYF.

V and J are TRBV28 and TRBJ2-1; D gene unclear. Germline V gives CDR1 MDHEN, CDR2 SYDVKM. The length of the CDR3 is 11 residues. The germline V and J ends were trimmed by 7 bases and 2 bases, with 3 bases remaining between them. The CDR3 spells CASKTYNEQFF. DNA of the CDR3: TGTGCCAGCAAAACCTACAATGAGCAGTTCTTC.

V and J are TRBV6-6 and TRBJ2-7, with 8 bases lining up with TRBD1. Trimming at V came to 10 bases and at J to 4 bases, leaving 9 bases not matched to a gene. The CDR3 is 13 residues long. In germline, CDR1 is MNHNY, CDR2 SVGAGI (reference sequence). The CDR3 sequence is CATARGLTYEQYF. CDR3 sequence (DNA): TGTGCCACGGCCAGGGGGCTGACGTACGAGCAGTACTTC.

The gene calls are TRBV5-1 and TRBJ2-2, with a weak D call TRBD2 (5 bases). The V end was cut by 4 bases, the J end by 6 bases, with 16 bases between. The CDR3 totals 15 residues. Germline assignment: CDR1 SGHRS and CDR2 YFSETQ. CDR3 sequence: CASSPAAISAGELFF. In nucleotides, the CDR3 is TGCGCCAGCAGCCCGGCGGCCATTAGCGCCGGGGAGCTGTTTTTT.

The rearrangement uses TRBV6-5 and TRBJ1-4; D is perhaps TRBD1 (6 bases). Trimming pared 2 bases from V and 7 bases from J, leaving 14 bases between. This CDR3 is built from 15 residues. Germline CDR1 and CDR2: MNHEY and SVGAGI. The DNA for the CDR3 is TGTGCCAGCAGTTACATCGGGGGGCGCGGTGAAAAACTGTTTTTT. Protein product: CASSYIGGRGEKLFF.

The chain carries TRBV7-9 and TRBJ2-1; 7 nucleotides match TRBD1. This CDR3 is 17 amino acids long. CDR1 and CDR2 (germline): SEHNR, FQNEAQ (reference sequence). Germline trimming cut 5 bases from V and 0 bases from J; bases unmatched to any gene: 10. This CDR3 is CASSTIDRVYSYNEQFF. The CDR3 coding sequence is TGTGCCAGCAGCACCATCGACAGGGTTTACTCCTACAATGAGCAGTTCTTC.

The rearrangement uses TRBV11-2 and TRBJ2-5, with 10 positions matching TRBD2. Germline V CDR1 and CDR2: SGHAT, FQNNGV. The CDR3 spans 14 residues. V lost 4 bases to trimming and J lost 4 bases; unmatched junction nucleotides: 3. The CDR3, as DNA: TGTGCCAGCAGCTCTAGCGGGGGTTTAGAGACCCAGTACTTC. Protein sequence: CASSSSGGLETQYF.

The V call is TRBV28, the J call TRBJ2-5; 10 nucleotides line up with TRBD1. V shed 8 bases, J shed 3 bases, and the junction held 6 bases outside the gene matches. This CDR3 comprises 14 residues. CDR1 and CDR2 from the germline V gene are MDHEN and SYDVKM. The CDR3 reads CASGLGQGKETQYF. In nucleotides, the CDR3 is TGTGCCAGCGGCTTGGGACAGGGGAAAGAGACCCAGTACTTC.

V and J are TRBV30 and TRBJ2-7, with D possibly being TRBD1 (6 bases). With 0 bases removed from V and 4 bases from J, the gap between germline ends came to 10 bases. CDR1 and CDR2 (germline): GTSNPN, SVGIG (reference sequence). The CDR3 extends over 13 amino acids. In DNA form, the CDR3 reads TGTGCCTGGAGTGTCACAGGGCGATACGAGCAGTACTTC. Its protein is CAWSVTGRYEQYF.